This T cell receptor (beta chain) was retrieved from a study of T cells in Graves' hyperthyroidism and ophthalmopathy. Study-level points and caveats: Blood also carried most thyroid clonotypes expanded above 0.001.

The CDR3 regions of TCR beta were amplified from RNA transcripts. TCR CDR3 underwent first-round RT-PCR with the HTBI primer set. Using its own MiXCR run on the multiplex PCR reads, TCRdb lists one record per CDR3 protein. This table holds fewer than 500,000 distinct CDR3 sequences, roughly 14% found once. This clonotype has a count of ten or more. Its antigen is undetermined. This CDR3 is 20 amino acids long. V trimming: 0 bases; J trimming: 5 bases; junction bases outside the gene matches: 16. CDR1 and CDR2 from the germline V gene are MNHGY and SAAAGT. This receptor was taken from a man aged 18 to 30 with Graves' ophthalmopathy. Input material: blood. V and J are TRBV6-8 and TRBJ2-5; 12 bases line up with TRBD2. The CDR3 loop is CASSYSMGTSGQRWLETQYF. The CDR3 DNA reads as TGTGCCAGCAGTTACTCGATGGGGACTAGCGGGCAAAGGTGGTTGGAGACCCAGTACTTC.